This entry lists 12 T cell receptor beta chains sequenced from one sample in a study of patients and donors after allogeneic stem cell transplantation. TCRdb ran MiXCR on the RT-PCR reads and lists one entry per CDR3 protein. Of 920,000 or so distinct CDR3 sequences listed, approximately 19% are singletons. The sample comprised blood, either unsorted or a sorted T cell fraction (not recorded which). All receptors derive from a human donor who was either an allogeneic HSCT recipient or a stem cell or donor lymphocyte infusion donor (not recorded which). It is not recorded whose cells these are; they may come from a transplant donor.

This clonotype was detected only a few times. The rearrangement joins TRBV27 to TRBJ1-5; no clear D. V lost 2 bases and J lost 9, with 11 bases in between. The V gene's germline CDR1 is MNHEY and CDR2 SMNVEV (reference sequence). The CDR3 loop spans 13 amino acids. The CDR3 DNA follows: TGTGCCAGCAGTTTAGAAGGGAACGGGCCCCAGCATTTT. Its protein product is CASSLEGNGPQHF.

J is TRBJ2-3 and V is TRBV6-2 or TRBV6-3, with D possibly called TRBD1 or TRBD2 (5 bases each). The CDR3 is 13 amino acids. Germline V gene sequence: CDR1 MNHEY, CDR2 SVGEGT. V was shortened by 6 bases and J by 2 bases, with 9 bases between the two germline ends. The CDR3 reads CASRRDHTDTQYF. In DNA form, the CDR3 reads TGTGCCAGCAGACGGGACCACACAGATACGCAGTATTTT.

The V call is TRBV4-2, the J call TRBJ1-2; D possibly corresponds to TRBD1 (6 bases). This CDR3 has 14 amino acids. Deletions cut 0 bases from V and 4 bases from J, with 9 bases between. CDR1 is LGHNA, CDR2 YNFKEQ, per germline. The CDR3 sequence is CASSQDQTGYGYTF. The CDR3 nucleotides are TGTGCCAGCAGCCAAGATCAGACAGGCTATGGCTACACCTTC.

This clonotype was observed a single time. V and J are TRBV20-1 and TRBJ2-7; 9 bases are a match to TRBD1. Germline-derived CDR1 and CDR2 are DFQATT and SNEGSKA (reference sequence). The CDR3 has 14 amino acids. The trim removed 5 bases at V and 3 bases at J, leaving 8 bases unmatched. The CDR3 region is CSAPSGTGIYEQYF. CDR3 DNA: TGCAGTGCTCCCAGCGGGACAGGGATCTACGAGCAGTACTTC.

CDR3 in DNA: TGTGCCAGCAGCTTAACGACTAGCGGGGCCACAGATACGCAGTATTTT. Protein: CASSLTTSGATDTQYF. This chain connects TRBV7-3 to TRBJ2-3; TRBD2 aligns across 11 bases. Germline V gene lookup returns CDR1 SGHTA and CDR2 FQGTGA. The CDR3 runs 16 residues. V shed 0 bases, J shed 2 bases, and the junction held 1 base outside the gene matches.

The chain carries TRBV6-1 and TRBJ1-1; TRBD1 matches 8 bases. Germline V lookup: CDR1 MNHNS, CDR2 SASEGT. V shed 6 bases, J shed 4 bases, and the junction held 4 bases outside the gene matches. The CDR3 contains 13 residues. The CDR3 nucleotides are TGTGCCAGCAGGGTACAGGGGGTCACTGAAGCTTTCTTT. Protein: CASRVQGVTEAFF.

This clonotype showed up just a few times. V gene TRBV4-2 combines with J gene TRBJ2-2; 7 positions match TRBD2. Trimming took 3 bases from V and 2 from J; bases not matched to a gene: 3. CDR3 length: 15 amino acids. Germline loops: CDR1 LGHNA, CDR2 YNFKEQ. Here the CDR3 reads CASSHTSANTGELFF. The CDR3 region has the DNA TGTGCCAGCAGCCACACTAGCGCTAACACCGGGGAGCTGTTTTTT.

In its sample, this clonotype was seen a few times. V is TRBV20-1 and J is TRBJ1-2; no reliable D call. Trimming removed 0 bases at V and 8 bases at J, with 10 bases between. The CDR3 runs 12 residues. The germline V gene has CDR1 DFQATT and CDR2 SNEGSKA (reference sequence). CDR3: CSAREPLLGYTF. DNA of the CDR3: TGCAGTGCTAGAGAACCCCTTTTGGGCTACACCTTC.

This clonotype was recorded at least ten times. The V call is TRBV20-1, the J call TRBJ1-2; D is unresolved. Germline CDR1 and CDR2: DFQATT and SNEGSKA (reference sequence). V was trimmed by 3 bases and J by 8 bases, leaving 10 bases between them. The CDR3 totals 11 residues. DNA for the CDR3: TGCAGTGCTAGTCGGGTTGGCGGCTACACCTTC. Protein: CSASRVGGYTF.

This rearrangement joins TRBV5-1 to TRBJ2-2; 10 nucleotides agree with TRBD2. This CDR3 region has 16 residues. CDR1 and CDR2 from the germline V gene are SGHRS and YFSETQ. The trim removed 5 bases at V and 4 bases at J, leaving 8 bases unmatched. The DNA for the CDR3 is TGCGCCAGCAGGGGGCTAGCGGGAGATAGCACCGGGGAGCTGTTTTTT. Residues: CASRGLAGDSTGELFF. Variable domain in full (rest from reference TRBV5-1 and TRBJ2-2): KAGVTQTPRYLIKTRGQQVTLSCSPISGHRSVSWYQQTPGQGLQFLFEYFSETQRNKGNFPGRFSGRQFSNSRSEMNVSTLELGDSALYLCASRGLAGDSTGELFFGEGSRLTVL.

This clonotype was observed a handful of times. The J gene is TRBJ1-6, the V gene TRBV5-6, with 7 bases identical to TRBD1. Germline V gene lookup returns CDR1 SGHDT and CDR2 YYEEEE. This CDR3 is 16 amino acids long. Trimming at V came to 0 bases and at J to 3 bases, leaving 3 bases not matched to a gene. The chain's CDR3 is CASSLGRDSYNSPLHF. CDR3 DNA sequence: TGTGCCAGCAGCTTGGGGAGGGACAGCTATAATTCACCCCTCCACTTT.

This chain uses TRBV6-5 with TRBJ1-5, with D unresolved. Germline values: CDR1 MNHEY, CDR2 SVGAGI. The CDR3 is 12 residues long. The V gene lost 10 bases and the J gene lost 5 bases, with 12 bases spanning the gap. As DNA, the CDR3 is TGTGCCACCCGTAGTCGGGATCAGCCCCAGCATTTT. Amino acids: CATRSRDQPQHF.